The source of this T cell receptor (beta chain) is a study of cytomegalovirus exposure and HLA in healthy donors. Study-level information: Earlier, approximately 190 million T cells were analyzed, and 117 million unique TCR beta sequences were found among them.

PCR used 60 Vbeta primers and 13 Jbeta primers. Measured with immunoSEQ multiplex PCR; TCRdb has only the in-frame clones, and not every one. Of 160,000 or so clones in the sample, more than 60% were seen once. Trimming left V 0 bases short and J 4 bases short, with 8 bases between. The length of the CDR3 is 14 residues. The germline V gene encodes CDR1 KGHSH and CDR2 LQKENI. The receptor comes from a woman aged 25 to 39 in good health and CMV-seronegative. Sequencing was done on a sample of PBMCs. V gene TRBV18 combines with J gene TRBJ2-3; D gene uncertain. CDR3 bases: TGTGCCAGCTCACCACCCTCTACCTCAGATACGCAGTATTTT. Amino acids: CASSPPSTSDTQYF. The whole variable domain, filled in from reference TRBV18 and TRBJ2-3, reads NAGVMQNPRHLVRRRGQEARLRCSPMKGHSHVYWYRQLPEEGLKFMVYLQKENIIDESGMPKERFSAEFPKEGPSILRIQQVVRGDSAAYFCASSPPSTSDTQYFGPGTRLTVL.